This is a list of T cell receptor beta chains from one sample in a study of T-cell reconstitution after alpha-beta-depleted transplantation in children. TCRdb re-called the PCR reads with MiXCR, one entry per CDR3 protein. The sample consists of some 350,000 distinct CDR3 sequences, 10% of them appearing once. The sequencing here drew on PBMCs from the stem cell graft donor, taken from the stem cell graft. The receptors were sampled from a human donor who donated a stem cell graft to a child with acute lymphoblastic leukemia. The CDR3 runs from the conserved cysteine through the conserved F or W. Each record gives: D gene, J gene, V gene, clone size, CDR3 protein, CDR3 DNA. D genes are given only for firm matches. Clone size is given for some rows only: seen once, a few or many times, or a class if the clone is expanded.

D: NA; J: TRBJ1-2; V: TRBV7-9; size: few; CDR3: CASSLALWRARSYGYTF; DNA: TGTGCCAGCAGCTTAGCGCTATGGAGGGCACGTAGCTATGGCTACACCTTC
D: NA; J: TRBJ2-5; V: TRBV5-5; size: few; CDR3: CASSSRPAETQYF; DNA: TGTGCCAGCAGCTCCAGACCGGCGGAGACCCAGTACTTC
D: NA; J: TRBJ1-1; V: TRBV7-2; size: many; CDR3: CASSWGGTEAFF; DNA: TGTGCCAGCAGCTGGGGCGGGACTGAAGCTTTCTTT
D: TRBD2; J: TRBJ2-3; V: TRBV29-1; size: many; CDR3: CSVEGPLLAGGRSSSTDTQYF; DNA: TGCAGCGTTGAAGGCCCTTTACTAGCGGGAGGCCGAAGCTCTAGCACAGATACGCAGTATTTT
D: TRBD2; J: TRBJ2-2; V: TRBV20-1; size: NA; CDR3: CSARVGVASGSSGELFF; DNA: TGCAGTGCTAGAGTGGGCGTGGCTAGCGGGAGTAGCGGGGAGCTGTTTTTT
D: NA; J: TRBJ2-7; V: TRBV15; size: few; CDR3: CATSRGPGASSYEQYF; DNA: TGTGCCACCAGCAGAGGGCCCGGGGCGAGCTCCTACGAGCAGTACTTC
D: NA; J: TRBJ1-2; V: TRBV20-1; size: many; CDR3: CSAADGNYGYTF; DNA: TGCAGTGCTGCCGACGGAAACTATGGCTACACCTTC
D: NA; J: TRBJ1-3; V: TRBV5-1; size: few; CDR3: CASRWDLSSGNTIYF; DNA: TGCGCCAGCAGGTGGGACCTCAGCTCTGGAAACACCATATATTTT
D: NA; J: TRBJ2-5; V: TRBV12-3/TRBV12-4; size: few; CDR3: CASSFPGETQYF; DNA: TGTGCCAGCAGTTTCCCGGGGGAGACCCAGTACTTC
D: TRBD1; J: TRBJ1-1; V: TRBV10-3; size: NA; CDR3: CAISGTGFDTEAFF; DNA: TGTGCCATCAGTGGGACAGGGTTCGACACTGAAGCTTTCTTT
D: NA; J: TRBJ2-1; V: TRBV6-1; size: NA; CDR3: CASSERMGVQGFSYNEQFF; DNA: TGTGCCAGCAGTGAAAGGATGGGGGTACAGGGTTTCTCCTACAATGAGCAGTTCTTC
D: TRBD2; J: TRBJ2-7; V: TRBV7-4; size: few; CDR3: CASSFDSSIDPSGRALLSYEQYF; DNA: TGTGCCAGCAGCTTTGATAGTTCGATCGACCCTAGCGGGAGGGCCCTGCTGTCCTACGAGCAGTACTTC
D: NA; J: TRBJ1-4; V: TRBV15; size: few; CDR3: CATSRANEKLFF; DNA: TGTGCCACCAGCAGGGCCAATGAAAAACTGTTTTTT
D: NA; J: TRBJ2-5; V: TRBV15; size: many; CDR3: CATSRDIETQYF; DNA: TGTGCCACCAGCAGAGATATAGAGACCCAGTACTTC
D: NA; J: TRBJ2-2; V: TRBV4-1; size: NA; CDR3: CASSPTVANTGELFF; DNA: TGCGCCAGCAGCCCTACAGTCGCGAACACCGGGGAGCTGTTTTTT
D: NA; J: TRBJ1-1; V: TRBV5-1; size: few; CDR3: CASSLIGEGGTEAFF; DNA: TGCGCCAGCAGCTTGATAGGGGAAGGGGGAACTGAAGCTTTCTTT
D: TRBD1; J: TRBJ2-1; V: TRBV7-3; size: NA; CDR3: CASSSPTGMGYNEQFF; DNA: TGTGCCAGCAGCTCCCCGACAGGGATGGGATACAATGAGCAGTTCTTC
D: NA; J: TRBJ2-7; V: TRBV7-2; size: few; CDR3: CASNQPPANEQYF; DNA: TGTGCCAGCAACCAGCCCCCCGCGAACGAGCAGTACTTC
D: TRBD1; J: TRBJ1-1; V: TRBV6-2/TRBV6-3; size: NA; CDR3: CASNPFPGQAYSTEAFF; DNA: TGTGCCAGCAACCCATTCCCGGGACAGGCCTACTCCACTGAAGCTTTCTTT
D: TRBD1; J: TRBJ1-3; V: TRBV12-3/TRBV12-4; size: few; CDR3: CASSLGTGSIGNTIYF; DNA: TGTGCCAGCAGTTTAGGGACAGGGTCTATCGGAAACACCATATATTTT
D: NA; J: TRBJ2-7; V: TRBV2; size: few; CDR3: CASSDSEGPYEQYF; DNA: TGTGCCAGCAGTGACTCGGAGGGACCCTACGAGCAGTACTTC
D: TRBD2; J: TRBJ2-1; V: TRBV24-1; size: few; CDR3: CATSDSGTSGTGNEQFF; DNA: TGTGCCACCAGTGATTCCGGGACTAGCGGGACCGGCAATGAGCAGTTCTTC
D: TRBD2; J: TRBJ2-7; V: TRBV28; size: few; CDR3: CASEGVAGGSYEQYF; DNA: TGTGCCAGCGAGGGGGTAGCGGGAGGGTCCTACGAGCAGTACTTC
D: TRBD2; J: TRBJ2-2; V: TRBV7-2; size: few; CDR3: CASSLTAGGPGGELFF; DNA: TGTGCCAGCAGCTTAACGGCGGGAGGGCCCGGGGGGGAGCTGTTTTTT
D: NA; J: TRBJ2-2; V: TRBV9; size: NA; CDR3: CASSVGTDTGELFF; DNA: TGTGCCAGCAGCGTAGGGACCGACACCGGGGAGCTGTTTTTT
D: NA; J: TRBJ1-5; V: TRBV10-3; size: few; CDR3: CAISRDFSNQPQHF; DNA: TGTGCCATCAGTCGGGACTTTAGCAATCAGCCCCAGCATTTT
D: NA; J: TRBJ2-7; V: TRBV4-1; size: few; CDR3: CASSQDVARGSYEQYF; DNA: TGCGCCAGCAGCCAAGATGTGGCTAGAGGCTCCTACGAGCAGTACTTC
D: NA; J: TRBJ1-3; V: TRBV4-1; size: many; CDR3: CASSQAGGGNTIYF; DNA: TGCGCCAGCAGCCAGGCTGGGGGAGGAAACACCATATATTTT
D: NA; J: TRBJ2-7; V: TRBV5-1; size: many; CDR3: CASSSTRTYEQYF; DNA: TGCGCCAGCAGCTCGACTAGAACTTACGAGCAGTACTTC
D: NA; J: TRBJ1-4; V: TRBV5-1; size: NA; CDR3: CASSLGSGLAEKLFF; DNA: TGCGCCAGCAGCTTGGGATCCGGGTTAGCGGAAAAACTGTTTTTT
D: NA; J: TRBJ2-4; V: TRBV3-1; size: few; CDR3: CASSQDLRLGGNIQYF; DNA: TGTGCCAGCAGCCAAGATCTCCGGCTAGGAGGAAACATTCAGTACTTC
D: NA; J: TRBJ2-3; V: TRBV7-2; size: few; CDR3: CASSLNRAGTDTQYF; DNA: TGTGCCAGCAGCTTGAATCGGGCGGGCACAGATACGCAGTATTTT
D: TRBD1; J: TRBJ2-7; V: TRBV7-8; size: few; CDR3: CASNGQGAYEQYF; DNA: TGTGCCAGCAACGGACAGGGGGCCTACGAGCAGTACTTC
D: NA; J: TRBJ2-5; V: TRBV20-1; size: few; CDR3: CSATDRRAVETQYF; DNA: TGCAGTGCCACCGATCGGAGGGCCGTTGAGACCCAGTACTTC
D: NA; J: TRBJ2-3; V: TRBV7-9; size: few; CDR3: CASSSGNTDTQYF; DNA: TGTGCCAGCAGCTCGGGTAATACAGATACGCAGTATTTT
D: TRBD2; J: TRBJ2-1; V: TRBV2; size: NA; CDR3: CASSGRSGSGSVLSSYNEQFF; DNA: TGTGCCAGCAGTGGGCGATCTGGCAGCGGGAGCGTATTGAGTTCCTACAATGAGCAGTTCTTC
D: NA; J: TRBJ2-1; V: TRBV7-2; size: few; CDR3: CASSQRASYNEQFF; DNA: TGTGCCAGCAGCCAAAGGGCCTCCTACAATGAGCAGTTCTTC